These T cell receptor beta chains were read from a single sample in a study of T cells in tuberculosis. Repertoires were generated with immunoSEQ multiplex PCR, while TCRdb's copy carries only in-frame clones and drops some. The repertoire consists of under 40,000 clones, with around 94% occurring once and the leading ten covering approximately 8%. Sequenced input: PBMCs. The receptors were gathered from a donor aged 5 to 30 with latent tuberculosis or without tuberculosis infection. CDR3s include the opening cysteine and the closing phenylalanine or tryptophan. A D gene is named only where the DNA matches it firmly. The size field is filled for only some rows; it gives once, few, many or a size class.

V: TRBV11-2
size: NA
D: NA
J: TRBJ1-4
CDR3: CASSHRGNEKLFF
DNA: TGTGCCAGCAGCCACCGAGGGAATGAAAAACTGTTTTTT

V: TRBV10-3
size: NA
D: TRBD2
J: TRBJ2-5
CDR3: CAIRGTSGIGETQYF
DNA: TGTGCCATCAGGGGGACTAGCGGGATAGGGGAGACCCAGTACTTC

V: TRBV5-1
size: NA
D: TRBD1
J: TRBJ2-1
CDR3: CASSSQGVDEQFF
DNA: TGCGCCAGCAGCTCTCAGGGGGTAGATGAGCAGTTCTTC

V: TRBV18
size: NA
D: TRBD1
J: TRBJ2-3
CDR3: CASSPLDRGYQYAADTQYF
DNA: TGTGCCAGCTCACCCCTGGACAGGGGTTATCAATATGCGGCAGATACGCAGTATTTT

V: TRBV9
size: NA
D: NA
J: TRBJ2-7
CDR3: CASSGSRNSYEQYF
DNA: TGTGCCAGCAGCGGGAGCCGGAATTCCTACGAGCAGTACTTC

V: TRBV28
size: NA
D: NA
J: TRBJ1-2
CDR3: CASSSGSYLCGYTF
DNA: TGTGCCAGCAGTTCGGGGTCCTATCTTTGTGGCTACACCTTC

V: TRBV5-4
size: NA
D: TRBD2
J: TRBJ2-5
CDR3: CASSFWTRQETQYF
DNA: TGTGCCAGCAGCTTCTGGACTAGACAAGAGACCCAGTACTTC

V: TRBV19
size: NA
D: TRBD2
J: TRBJ2-1
CDR3: CASSTLAGFYNEQFF
DNA: TGTGCCAGTAGTACCTTAGCGGGATTCTACAATGAGCAGTTCTTC

V: TRBV30
size: NA
D: NA
J: TRBJ1-1
CDR3: CAREGENTEAFF
DNA: TGTGCCCGGGAGGGAGAAAACACTGAAGCTTTCTTT

V: TRBV19
size: once
D: TRBD2
J: TRBJ2-7
CDR3: CASSSGTSGYYEQYF
DNA: TGTGCCAGTAGTAGCGGGACTAGCGGATATTACGAGCAGTACTTC

V: TRBV7-9
size: once
D: NA
J: TRBJ2-1
CDR3: CASSRDNEQFF
DNA: TGTGCCAGCAGCCGGGACAATGAGCAGTTCTTC

V: TRBV5-6
size: NA
D: NA
J: TRBJ2-5
CDR3: CASSLVSGGLQETQYF
DNA: TGTGCCAGCAGCTTGGTTAGCGGAGGACTACAAGAGACCCAGTACTTC

V: TRBV5-1
size: few
D: NA
J: TRBJ1-1
CDR3: CASSFLGGTEAFF
DNA: TGCGCCAGCAGCTTTCTAGGAGGGACTGAAGCTTTCTTT

V: TRBV27
size: NA
D: TRBD2
J: TRBJ2-1
CDR3: CASRPGLKYNEQFF
DNA: TGTGCCAGCAGACCGGGACTAAAATACAATGAGCAGTTCTTC

V: TRBV27
size: NA
D: NA
J: TRBJ1-2
CDR3: CASSPRGRGVDGYTF
DNA: TGTGCCAGCAGTCCCCGTGGGCGGGGGGTAGATGGCTACACCTTC

V: TRBV7-9
size: NA
D: TRBD2
J: TRBJ2-5
CDR3: CASSSGRAGGETQYF
DNA: TGTGCCAGCAGTAGCGGGAGGGCCGGGGGAGAGACCCAGTACTTC

V: TRBV5-6
size: NA
D: TRBD1
J: TRBJ1-2
CDR3: CASKLPWDSEDYGYTF
DNA: TGTGCCAGCAAGCTTCCTTGGGACAGCGAGGACTATGGCTACACCTTC

V: TRBV15
size: NA
D: NA
J: TRBJ1-5
CDR3: CATSRDRDNQPQHF
DNA: TGTGCCACCAGCAGAGACAGGGACAATCAGCCCCAGCATTTT

V: TRBV4-1
size: NA
D: NA
J: TRBJ2-2
CDR3: CASTIGGGELFF
DNA: TGCGCCAGCACCATCGGAGGAGGGGAGCTGTTTTTT

V: TRBV5-1
size: NA
D: NA
J: TRBJ2-7
CDR3: CASSSPRAGEQYF
DNA: TGCGCCAGCAGCTCTCCGCGGGCGGGCGAGCAGTACTTC

V: TRBV19
size: NA
D: TRBD1
J: TRBJ1-2
CDR3: CASSMLPGQGGLAYGYTF
DNA: TGTGCCAGTAGTATGCTCCCGGGACAGGGGGGTTTGGCCTATGGCTACACCTTC

V: TRBV29-1
size: NA
D: TRBD1
J: TRBJ1-2
CDR3: CSAGDRDYGYTF
DNA: TGCAGCGCCGGTGACAGGGACTATGGCTACACCTTC

V: TRBV27
size: NA
D: NA
J: TRBJ1-1
CDR3: CASSSYRDGTEAFF
DNA: TGTGCCAGCAGTTCTTACAGGGACGGCACTGAAGCTTTCTTT

V: TRBV11-2
size: NA
D: NA
J: TRBJ2-3
CDR3: CASSWGLRSTTDTQYF
DNA: TGTGCCAGCAGCTGGGGACTTCGGTCCACCACAGATACGCAGTATTTT

V: TRBV4-2
size: NA
D: NA
J: TRBJ1-3
CDR3: CASSQEAHPSGNTIYF
DNA: TGTGCCAGCAGCCAAGAGGCCCACCCCTCTGGAAACACCATATATTTT

V: TRBV15
size: NA
D: NA
J: TRBJ1-2
CDR3: CATSREGQCHGYTF
DNA: TGTGCCACCAGCAGAGAAGGACAGTGCCATGGCTACACCTTC

V: TRBV19
size: NA
D: TRBD2
J: TRBJ2-3
CDR3: CATPRGTSGTPSTDTQYF
DNA: TGTGCCACCCCCCGCGGGACTAGCGGAACGCCTAGCACAGATACGCAGTATTTT

V: TRBV5-4
size: once
D: NA
J: TRBJ2-3
CDR3: CASSFRIEEGTQYF
DNA: TGTGCCAGCAGCTTCCGGATCGAGGAAGGTACGCAGTATTTT

V: TRBV27
size: NA
D: TRBD1
J: TRBJ1-2
CDR3: CASSIRQGRDYGYTF
DNA: TGTGCCAGCAGTATTCGACAGGGAAGGGACTATGGCTACACCTTC

V: TRBV9
size: NA
D: NA
J: TRBJ1-5
CDR3: CASKPTNREASQPQHF
DNA: TGTGCCAGCAAACCAACAAACAGGGAAGCTTCTCAGCCCCAGCATTTT

V: TRBV27
size: NA
D: TRBD1
J: TRBJ2-7
CDR3: CASSRGQGISYEQYF
DNA: TGTGCCAGCAGCAGAGGACAGGGAATCTCCTACGAGCAGTACTTC

V: TRBV7-2
size: NA
D: NA
J: TRBJ2-1
CDR3: CASSRRGAGVTYNEQFF
DNA: TGTGCCAGCAGCCGGAGGGGGGCGGGAGTCACCTACAATGAGCAGTTCTTC

V: TRBV5-1
size: NA
D: NA
J: TRBJ1-2
CDR3: CASSLGTGLSGYTF
DNA: TGCGCCAGCAGCTTGGGAACAGGGCTTAGTGGCTACACCTTC

V: TRBV7-9
size: NA
D: TRBD1
J: TRBJ1-2
CDR3: CASSFPGQGYGYTF
DNA: TGTGCCAGCAGCTTCCCGGGACAGGGCTATGGCTACACCTTC

V: TRBV5-6
size: NA
D: NA
J: TRBJ1-1
CDR3: CASSLLSGHPNTEAFF
DNA: TGTGCCAGCAGCTTGTTGTCTGGACACCCGAACACTGAAGCTTTCTTT

V: TRBV25-1
size: NA
D: NA
J: TRBJ1-3
CDR3: CASSPSGRALSGNTIYF
DNA: TGTGCCAGCAGTCCCTCTGGCAGGGCGCTCTCTGGAAACACCATATATTTT

V: TRBV23-1
size: NA
D: NA
J: TRBJ1-1
CDR3: CASSQSRDLNTEAFF
DNA: TGCGCCAGCAGTCAATCACGAGACTTGAACACTGAAGCTTTCTTT

V: TRBV9
size: NA
D: NA
J: TRBJ2-5
CDR3: CASSPRTDQETQYF
DNA: TGTGCCAGCAGCCCCAGGACAGACCAAGAGACCCAGTACTTC

V: TRBV18
size: NA
D: TRBD1
J: TRBJ1-5
CDR3: CASSPTGQGVYSNQPQHF
DNA: TGTGCCAGCTCACCAACGGGACAGGGGGTCTATAGCAATCAGCCCCAGCATTTT

V: TRBV5-4
size: NA
D: NA
J: TRBJ1-2
CDR3: CASSPTAFEDGYTF
DNA: TGTGCCAGCAGCCCGACAGCTTTTGAGGATGGCTACACCTTC

V: TRBV4-1
size: NA
D: NA
J: TRBJ2-1
CDR3: CASSHYRYEQFF
DNA: TGCGCCAGCAGCCACTACAGGTATGAGCAGTTCTTC

V: TRBV25-1
size: NA
D: NA
J: TRBJ1-4
CDR3: CASSEWGGNEKLFF
DNA: TGTGCCAGCAGTGAATGGGGGGGAAATGAAAAACTGTTTTTT

V: TRBV9
size: once
D: TRBD2
J: TRBJ2-7
CDR3: CASSTRLAGVYEQYF
DNA: TGTGCCAGCAGCACCCGACTAGCGGGAGTCTACGAGCAGTACTTC

V: TRBV6-5
size: NA
D: NA
J: TRBJ2-2
CDR3: CASSYRRTGELFF
DNA: TGTGCCAGCAGTTACAGGAGAACCGGGGAGCTGTTTTTT

V: TRBV10-3
size: NA
D: NA
J: TRBJ2-3
CDR3: CAIRSRDLVTDTQYF
DNA: TGTGCCATCAGGAGCCGGGACTTAGTCACAGATACGCAGTATTTT

V: TRBV6-9
size: NA
D: NA
J: TRBJ1-2
CDR3: CASSYHSGSTF
DNA: TGTGCCAGCAGTTATCACAGCGGAAGCACCTTC

V: TRBV6-1
size: NA
D: NA
J: TRBJ2-7
CDR3: CASSVYRDNYEQYF
DNA: TGTGCCAGCAGTGTATACCGGGACAACTACGAGCAGTACTTC

V: TRBV5-6
size: NA
D: NA
J: TRBJ2-4
CDR3: CASSLDTLNIQYF
DNA: TGTGCCAGCAGCCTGGACACCTTAAACATTCAGTACTTC

V: TRBV10-3
size: NA
D: TRBD1
J: TRBJ1-2
CDR3: CAIRTGGYGYTF
DNA: TGTGCCATCCGGACAGGGGGCTATGGCTACACCTTC

V: TRBV29-1
size: NA
D: TRBD2
J: TRBJ2-1
CDR3: CSVEDGWEGLNEQFF
DNA: TGCAGCGTTGAAGACGGGTGGGAGGGCCTGAATGAGCAGTTCTTC